The clone carrying this T cell receptor beta chain has just a few counts. Its antigen is undetermined. This entry comes from a study of beta chain features in type 1 diabetes. The entirety of the isolated RNA underwent reverse transcription, so expressed TCRB transcripts were sequenced. Clones were sequenced by immunoSEQ multiplex PCR, and TCRdb holds only the in-frame ones, with some missing. The sample has around 250,000 clones, over 12% seen once; the top ten hold 0.025% to 0.03%. Points from the study as a whole: Within the patient group, naive, central memory and Treg TCRB repertoires appeared more similar to each other than within healthy donors. Insertions were fewer and deletions more numerous at VDJ junctions in type 1 diabetes patients.

Sequenced: naive CD4+ T cells from blood. This clonotype was obtained from a woman in her 40s in good health.

DNA of the CDR3: TGTGCCAGCAGCGCGAGGAACACTGAAGCTTTCTTT. It yields the protein CASSARNTEAFF. This chain links TRBV9 with TRBJ1-1; no definite D call. This CDR3 is 12 amino acids long. In germline, CDR1 is SGDLS, CDR2 YYNGEE. Trimming took 3 bases from V and 1 from J, leaving 4 bases between them.